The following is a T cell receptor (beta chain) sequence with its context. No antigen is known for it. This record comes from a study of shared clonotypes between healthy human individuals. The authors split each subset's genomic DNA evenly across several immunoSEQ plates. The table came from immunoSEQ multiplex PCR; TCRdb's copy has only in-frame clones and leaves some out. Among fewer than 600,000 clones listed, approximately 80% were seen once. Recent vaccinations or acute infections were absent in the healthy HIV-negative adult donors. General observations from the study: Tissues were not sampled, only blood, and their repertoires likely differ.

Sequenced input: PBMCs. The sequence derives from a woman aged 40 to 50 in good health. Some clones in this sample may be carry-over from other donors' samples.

For the CDR3, the DNA is TGTGCCAGTAGTACCGGGGGACTAGCTGACGAGCAGTACTTC. The encoded protein is CASSTGGLADEQYF. V usage is TRBV19 and J usage is TRBJ2-7; 9 bases are a match to TRBD2. V lost 4 bases to trimming and J lost 5 bases; unmatched junction nucleotides: 6. In germline, CDR1 is LNHDA, CDR2 SQIVND (reference sequence). The CDR3 covers 14 residues.